This T cell receptor (beta chain) was identified in a study of human T cells and chemical hapten exposure. Broader study findings: The presence of alopecia in the donors means their immune response may differ from healthy people's.

As processed by the authors: TCR counts had a median of approximately 87,000 per sample and spanned 23,224 to 690,600. TCRdb reprocessed the RACE reads with MiXCR, giving one entry per CDR3 protein. The V and J calls reflect TCRdb's pipeline rather than the authors' work. The sample includes around 99,000 distinct CDR3 sequences, less than 10% of them seen just once. This CDR3 has 11 amino acids. Germline CDR1 and CDR2: LNHDA and SQIVND (reference sequence). V lost 0 bases to trimming and J lost 9 bases, with 6 bases between them. This clonotype was counted many times. Antigen: not known. Specified time point: patch test 2, 6 weeks after DPC sensitization. Documented treatment: therapeutic diphenylcyclopropenone sensitization with weekly scalp DPC. Those who donated were patients with alopecia, 18 to 70 years of age, and suitable for DPC.

Source: whole blood, taken in connection with sensitization to the hapten diphenylcyclopropenone (DPC). This chain links TRBV19 with TRBJ2-7; D could derive from TRBD1 or TRBD2 (5 bases each). This sequence originates from a woman between 40 and 50 years old with alopecia areata. Some clones in this sample may be carry-over from other donors' samples. The CDR3 sequence is CASSIEGVQYF. CDR3 nucleotides: TGTGCCAGTAGTATAGAGGGGGTGCAGTACTTC.